The entry that follows covers one T cell receptor (beta chain) sequence. This sample was taken from a study of blood T cell repertoires in COVID-19. In the study overall: Donors in the United States, Italy and Spain gave samples during acute or convalescent COVID-19. The analysed material was cDNA or gDNA that came from T cells, B-cell-depleted T cells, or PBMCs.

Under the authors' procedure: By means of reference gene primer amplification, nucleated cell counts were estimated. Only in-frame clones appear in the TCRdb table, and some are missing; sequencing was by immunoSEQ multiplex PCR. That table supplies the V and J calls and clone size; D and trimming were determined from the DNA. The data contain roughly 150,000 clones, nearly 85% of them seen just once; the ten biggest clones take up roughly two fifths. This CDR3 spans 16 amino acids. J gave up 7 bases and V 5 bases, and 11 bases lay outside the gene matches. Germline-derived CDR1 and CDR2 are SQVTM and ANQGSEA.

The sequenced sample consisted of peripheral blood. The V gene is TRBV29-1, the J gene TRBJ2-3; 14 bases map to TRBD2. The origin of this receptor is a human donor in a cohort sampled during active COVID-19. CDR3 bases: TGCAGCGTTTCCCTGACCGGGACTAGCGGGAGAAATACGCAGTATTTT. This codes for CSVSLTGTSGRNTQYF.